Described below is a single TCR beta chain sequence and its context. Its antigen remains unidentified. CDR3 size: 16 residues. Germline V lookup: CDR1 MGHRA, CDR2 YSYEKL. Trimming cost V 0 bases and J 5 bases, with 16 bases left between them. This sample was included in a study of cytomegalovirus exposure and HLA in healthy donors. Researchers ran the PCR with 60 Vbeta and 13 Jbeta primers. TCRdb's copy holds only in-frame clones and misses some; the assay was immunoSEQ multiplex PCR. Of 95,000 to 150,000 clones listed, 80% to 85% are singletons. Whole-study findings and limits: While the bulk of TCR sequences proved rare, some public TCRs turned up in many donors.

This clonotype was obtained from a woman aged 25 to 39 in good health and CMV-seronegative. Sequenced material: PBMCs. The chain links TRBV4-1 to TRBJ1-2; D ambiguous. The CDR3 DNA is TGCGCCAGCAGCCAAGATCGGAGACTTAATGCGTATGGCTACACCTTC. Translated: CASSQDRRLNAYGYTF.